The 15 T cell receptor beta chains given below trace back to one sample, sequenced in a study of blood T cell repertoires in COVID-19. Some clones are missing from TCRdb's copy, which holds only in-frame ones; the method was immunoSEQ multiplex PCR. Of tens of thousands of clones in the sample, approximately 91% were seen once. Material for sequencing was peripheral blood. The origin of the receptors is a human donor in a cohort sampled during active COVID-19.

The chain uses TRBV14 and TRBJ2-2, with TRBD2 identical over 7 bases. From germline, CDR1 is SGHDN and CDR2 FVKESK. The CDR3 extends over 17 amino acids. Unmatched junction bases numbered 13, after V lost 4 bases and J lost 5 bases. CDR3 in amino acids: CASSPLGEGGPTGELFF. The DNA of the CDR3 is TGTGCCAGCAGCCCCCTCGGGGAGGGTGGCCCGACCGGGGAGCTGTTTTTT.

V usage is TRBV29-1 and J usage is TRBJ1-5; no clear D gene. V was cut by 1 base and J by 0 bases, with 10 bases left in between. The CDR3 is made up of 15 amino acids. From germline, CDR1 is SQVTM and CDR2 ANQGSEA. DNA for the CDR3: TGCAGCGTTGAAGTTGGAACAGCTAGCAATCAGCCCCAGCATTTT. The encoded protein is CSVEVGTASNQPQHF.

The rearrangement joins TRBV5-8 to TRBJ2-1, with 10 bases aligning to TRBD2. The J segment lost 0 bases and the V segment lost 4 bases, leaving 16 bases of the junction unmatched. This CDR3 has 20 residues. Germline V gene sequence: CDR1 SGHTS, CDR2 YDEGEE. CDR3 in DNA: TGTGCCAGCAGCAGGGATGGGCTAGCGGGAGCAGAGAGCTCCTACAATGAGCAGTTCTTC. Translating it yields CASSRDGLAGAESSYNEQFF.

Written as DNA, the CDR3 is TGTGCCAGCAGCTTAAGAAGCGGACCCAATAGCGGGACCTCCCCCTACAATGAGCAGTTCTTC. It yields the protein CASSLRSGPNSGTSPYNEQFF. This chain joins TRBV7-6 and TRBJ2-1; 8 bases fit TRBD2. The CDR3 length is 21 residues. Germline V lookup: CDR1 SGHVS, CDR2 FNYEAQ. The junction had 20 bases not matched to a gene; V was cut back by 2 bases and J by 2 bases.

This rearrangement joins TRBV4-1 to TRBJ1-5, with 10 bases identical to TRBD1. The CDR3 totals 19 residues. Germline V gene sequence: CDR1 MGHRA, CDR2 YSYEKL. After removal of 2 bases from V and 0 bases from J, the junction contained 10 bases not matched to a gene. Written as DNA, the CDR3 is TGCGCCAGCAGCCAAAGGACAGGGGGAGACAAAAATAGCAATCAGCCCCAGCATTTT. Its translation is CASSQRTGGDKNSNQPQHF.

J is TRBJ2-3 and V is TRBV6-6; TRBD1 agrees at 9 bases. The CDR3 runs to 14 residues. Per the germline V gene, CDR1 is MNHNY and CDR2 is SVGAGI (reference sequence). V shed 7 bases and J 0 bases; nucleotides not matched to a gene: 2. CDR3 in amino acids: CASTDRGSTDTQYF. The CDR3 region has the DNA TGTGCCAGCACGGACAGGGGAAGCACAGATACGCAGTATTTT.

This sequence joins TRBV5-1 and TRBJ1-1, with D possibly TRBD1 on 5 matching bases. Trimming left V 0 bases short and J 4 bases short, with 16 bases between. Germline V CDR1 and CDR2: SGHRS, YFSETQ. The CDR3 extends over 16 amino acids. CDR3: CASSLEFRGRFTEAFF. The CDR3 DNA sequence: TGCGCCAGCAGCTTGGAATTTAGGGGCCGGTTCACTGAAGCTTTCTTT.

The chain is built from TRBV7-9 and TRBJ2-1, with a weak D call TRBD2 (6 bases). The germline CDR1 and CDR2 sequences are SEHNR and FQNEAQ (reference sequence). V gave up 5 bases and J gave up 0 bases, with 20 bases separating them. The CDR3 is 18 residues long. DNA of the CDR3: TGTGCCAGCAGCAGAAACCGGGTAGCGGAGGCCTCCTACAATGAGCAGTTCTTC. Protein product: CASSRNRVAEASYNEQFF.

The chain employs TRBV4-2 and TRBJ2-1; 12 bases are shared with TRBD2. The junction had 5 bases not matched to a gene; V was cut back by 1 base and J by 10 bases. Germline V lookup: CDR1 LGHNA, CDR2 YNFKEQ. The CDR3 runs to 15 residues. The CDR3 DNA is TGTGCCAGCAGCCAAGCCGGACTAGCGGGGACCGAGCAGTTCTTC. Amino acid sequence: CASSQAGLAGTEQFF.

This clone was detected a few times. V usage is TRBV9 and J usage is TRBJ2-7; TRBD1 might be the D (6 bases). The ends were cut back, 1 base at V and 7 bases at J, with 12 bases in the middle. CDR3 length equals 13 residues. Per germline, CDR1 SGDLS and CDR2 YYNGEE. The CDR3 coding sequence is TGTGCCAGCAGCGTAACAGGGAGTGGGGAGCAGTACTTC. Translation: CASSVTGSGEQYF.

This clone was seen just once. The chain employs TRBV5-4 and TRBJ2-7; 11 bases match TRBD2. The J segment lost 4 bases and the V segment lost 4 bases, leaving 7 bases of the junction unmatched. The CDR3 runs 15 residues. The V gene's germline CDR1 is SGHNT and CDR2 YYREEE (reference sequence). The CDR3 bases are TGTGCCAGCAGCATGGGACTAGCGGCCTCGTACGAGCAGTACTTC. This encodes CASSMGLAASYEQYF.

This sequence joins TRBV6-4 and TRBJ2-1; D gene ambiguous. Trimming stripped 0 bases from V and 3 bases from J, with 9 bases between. The CDR3 loop spans 15 amino acids. Germline V gives CDR1 MRHNA, CDR2 SNTAGT. For the CDR3, the DNA is TGTGCCAGCAGTGACTCTCGATCCAGCTACAATGAGCAGTTCTTC. Translated: CASSDSRSSYNEQFF.

This clone has a single count. The V and J genes are TRBV3-1 (or the pseudogene TRBV3-2) and TRBJ2-1; TRBD2 agrees at 12 bases. This CDR3 spans 15 amino acids. Per the germline V gene, CDR1 is LGHDT and CDR2 is YNNKEL (reference sequence). Losses at the gene ends were 4 bases for V and 9 bases for J; bases not matched to a gene: 7. Here the CDR3 DNA reads TGTGCCAGCAGCCCCAGGACTAGCGGGATGGGTGAGCAGTTCTTC. Translated: CASSPRTSGMGEQFF.

The genes are TRBV4-1 and TRBJ2-5; TRBD2 aligns across 9 bases. Germline lookup yields CDR1 MGHRA and CDR2 YSYEKL. V shed 0 bases, J shed 4 bases, and the junction held 3 bases outside the gene matches. The CDR3 runs to 15 residues. For the CDR3, the DNA is TGCGCCAGCAGCCAAGATGTAGCGGGAGTAGAGACCCAGTACTTC. This translates into CASSQDVAGVETQYF.

The J gene is TRBJ2-5, the V gene TRBV5-1, with 11 bases aligning to TRBD1. The CDR3 runs to 14 residues. V lost 4 bases and J lost 4; bases outside the gene matches: 3. Germline CDR1 is SGHRS and CDR2 is YFSETQ. The CDR3 DNA follows: TGCGCCAGCAGCCGGGACAGGGGGGGAGAGACCCAGTACTTC. Residues: CASSRDRGGETQYF.